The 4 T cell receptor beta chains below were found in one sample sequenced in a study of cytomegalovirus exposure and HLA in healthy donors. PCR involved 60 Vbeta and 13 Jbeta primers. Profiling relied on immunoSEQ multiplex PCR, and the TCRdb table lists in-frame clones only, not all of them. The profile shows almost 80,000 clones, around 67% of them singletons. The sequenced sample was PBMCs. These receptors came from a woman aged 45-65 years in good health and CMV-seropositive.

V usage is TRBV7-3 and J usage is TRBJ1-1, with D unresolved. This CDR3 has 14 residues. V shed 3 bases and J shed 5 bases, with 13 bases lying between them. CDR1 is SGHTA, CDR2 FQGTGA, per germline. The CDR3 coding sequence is TGTGCCAGCAGCTTGGACCCCGGGGATACTGAAGCTTTCTTT. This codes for CASSLDPGDTEAFF.

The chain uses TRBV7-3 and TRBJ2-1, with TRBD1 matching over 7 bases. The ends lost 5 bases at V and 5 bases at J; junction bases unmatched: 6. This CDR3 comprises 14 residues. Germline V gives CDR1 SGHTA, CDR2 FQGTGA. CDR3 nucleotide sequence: TGTGCCAGCAGCCAACCGGGACAGAACAATGAGCAGTTCTTC. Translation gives CASSQPGQNNEQFF.

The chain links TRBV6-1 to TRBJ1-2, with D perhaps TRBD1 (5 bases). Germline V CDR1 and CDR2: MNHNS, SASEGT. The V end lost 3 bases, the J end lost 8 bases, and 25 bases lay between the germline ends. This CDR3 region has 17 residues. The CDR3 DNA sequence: TGTGCCAGCAGTGAGACGCAGGAGCGACAGCCGCGGCGGGGCTACACCTTC. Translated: CASSETQERQPRRGYTF.

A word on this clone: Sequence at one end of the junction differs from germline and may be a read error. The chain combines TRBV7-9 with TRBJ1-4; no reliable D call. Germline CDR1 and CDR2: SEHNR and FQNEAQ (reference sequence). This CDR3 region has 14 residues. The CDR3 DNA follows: TGTTCCAGCAGCTTAAGTAACACGAGGGTAAAACTGTTTTTT. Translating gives CSSSLSNTRVKLFF.